These 17 T cell receptor beta chains were sequenced from one sample in a study of CD8+ T cells in alopecia areata. The treatment here: oral pan-JAK inhibitor, 5-10 mg twice daily. cDNA reverse transcribed from extracted RNA served as the sequencing template. Libraries were prepared by immunoSEQ multiplex PCR; TCRdb keeps only in-frame clonotypes and omits some of them. In the table there are about 210,000 clones, roughly three fifths of which are singletons. The specimen was CD4+ T cells sorted from blood, collected between weeks 43 and 45, from a patient treated with tofacitinib. These receptors were collected from a human donor with alopecia areata.

This clone was counted ten times or more. The V call is TRBV10-3, the J call TRBJ2-1; possible D gene TRBD2, 5 bases. Germline V gene lookup returns CDR1 ENHRY and CDR2 SYGVKD. The V end was cut by 6 bases, the J end by 5 bases, with 20 bases between. There are 16 residues in the CDR3. CDR3 loop: CAIRSTADWSHNEQFF. The CDR3 bases are TGTGCCATCAGATCAACTGCGGACTGGTCCCACAATGAGCAGTTCTTC.

The chain is built from TRBV5-1 and TRBJ2-1; D is undetermined. The length of the CDR3 is 16 residues. CDR1 and CDR2 from the germline V gene are SGHRS and YFSETQ. Trimming shortened V by 0 bases and J by 7 bases, and 17 bases separated the two germline ends. CDR3: CASSLGLLVKANEQFF. The CDR3 coding sequence is TGCGCCAGCAGCTTGGGGCTGCTAGTGAAAGCGAATGAGCAGTTCTTC.

The rearrangement joins TRBV30 to TRBJ2-1; no firm D call. The V and J ends lost 1 base and 6 bases respectively, with 13 bases between them. CDR1 is GTSNPN, CDR2 SVGIG, per germline (reference sequence). This CDR3 comprises 14 residues. CDR3 loop: CAWSALGPTNEQFF. The CDR3 DNA reads as TGTGCCTGGAGTGCTCTCGGCCCAACCAATGAGCAGTTCTTC.

The rearrangement links TRBV30 to TRBJ1-1; 8 bases line up with TRBD1. This CDR3 region has 12 residues. V shed 6 bases, J shed 8 bases, and the junction held 8 bases outside the gene matches. Germline loops: CDR1 GTSNPN, CDR2 SVGIG (reference sequence). As DNA, the CDR3 is TGTGCCTGCGACAGGGGACCAGGGGAAGCTTTCTTT. The encoded protein is CACDRGPGEAFF.

The chain combines TRBV10-3 with TRBJ2-4; D is perhaps TRBD1 (6 bases). The ends were cut back, 3 bases at V and 8 bases at J, with 14 bases in the middle. The CDR3 contains 14 residues. Germline V lookup: CDR1 ENHRY, CDR2 SYGVKD. Here the CDR3 DNA reads TGTGCCATCAGTGATCAGGGGAATGATTACATTCAGTACTTC. Protein: CAISDQGNDYIQYF.

The table lists this clone with a few counts. The chain employs TRBV7-2 and TRBJ2-1; D is ambiguous. The V end lost 5 bases, the J end lost 5 bases, and 7 bases lay between the germline ends. Germline V CDR1 and CDR2: SGHTA, FQGNSA. The CDR3 sequence is 12 residues long. The CDR3 bases are TGTGCCAGCAGCCGAGGCCACAATGAGCAGTTCTTC. Translating gives CASSRGHNEQFF.

This clone was picked up a small number of times. The V call is TRBV4-2, the J call TRBJ2-5; 13 bases align to TRBD2. Germline V lookup: CDR1 LGHNA, CDR2 YNFKEQ. V trimming: 4 bases; J trimming: 0 bases; junction bases outside the gene matches: 5. This CDR3 is 17 amino acids long. The CDR3 sequence is CASSLTGLAGNQETQYF. Written as DNA, the CDR3 is TGTGCCAGCAGCCTCACGGGACTAGCGGGGAACCAAGAGACCCAGTACTTC.

This clone was seen a few times. The genes are TRBV6-5 and TRBJ1-6; the match to TRBD1 covers 7 bases. This CDR3 spans 12 amino acids. CDR1 and CDR2 from the germline V gene are MNHEY and SVGAGI. With 6 bases clipped from V and 9 bases from J, the junction kept 2 bases outside the gene matches. The CDR3 DNA sequence: TGTGCCAGCAGGCAGGGGGGTTCACCCCTCCACTTT. As protein: CASRQGGSPLHF.

This chain uses TRBV29-1 with TRBJ2-7; tentatively, D is TRBD1 or TRBD2 (6 bases each). This CDR3 region has 13 residues. Germline-derived CDR1 and CDR2 are SQVTM and ANQGSEA. Trimming pared 5 bases from V and 3 bases from J, leaving 14 bases between. This CDR3 reads CSVLTGAYYEQYF. CDR3 coding DNA: TGCAGCGTTTTAACGGGGGCCTACTACGAGCAGTACTTC.

The chain couples TRBV5-5 to TRBJ1-2; D perhaps matches TRBD1 (5 bases). The CDR3 is 14 residues long. In germline, CDR1 is SGHKS, CDR2 YYEKEE (reference sequence). The ends were cut back, 0 bases at V and 8 bases at J, with 14 bases in the middle. The CDR3 DNA reads TGTGCCAGCAGCTTGGGGACACCCACGGGAGGCTACACCTTC. Encoded protein: CASSLGTPTGGYTF.

The chain is built from TRBV2 and TRBJ2-3, with a possible D match to TRBD1 (7 bases). The CDR3 has 15 amino acids. From germline, CDR1 is SNHLY and CDR2 FYNNEI. The V gene lost 8 bases and the J gene lost 3 bases, with 18 bases spanning the gap. The CDR3 protein is CASGRQGDRTDTQYF. DNA of the CDR3: TGTGCCAGCGGGAGGCAGGGGGATCGGACAGATACGCAGTATTTT. The entire variable domain, with the rest obtained from reference TRBV2 and TRBJ2-3, is as follows: EPEVTQTPSHQVTQMGQEVILRCVPISNHLYFYWYRQILGQKVEFLVSFYNNEISEKSEIFDDQFSVERPDGSNFTLKIRSTKLEDSAMYFCASGRQGDRTDTQYFGPGTRLTVL.

The chain links TRBV29-1 to TRBJ1-5; no clear D. CDR3 length: 13 amino acids. The germline V and J ends were trimmed by 4 bases and 1 base, with 8 bases remaining between them. The V gene's germline CDR1 is SQVTM and CDR2 ANQGSEA. DNA for the CDR3: TGCAGCGTTGTTCTGGGGAGCAATCAGCCCCAGCATTTT. Residues: CSVVLGSNQPQHF.

The chain is built from TRBV2 and TRBJ2-5; 12 bases agree with TRBD2. Trimming at V came to 1 base and at J to 4 bases, leaving 7 bases not matched to a gene. Per germline, CDR1 SNHLY and CDR2 FYNNEI. The length of the CDR3 is 17 residues. In DNA, the CDR3 is TGTGCCAGCAGTGAAGGGCTAGCGGGGGGGATGGGAGAGACCCAGTACTTC. Its translation is CASSEGLAGGMGETQYF.

The J gene is TRBJ1-4, the V gene TRBV5-1; no firm D call. Between the trimmed V and J ends, which lost 4 bases and 0 bases, there was a span of 13 bases. This CDR3 has 16 residues. Germline CDR1 and CDR2: SGHRS and YFSETQ. CDR3 bases: TGCGCCAGCAGCATAAATGGGCTCGCAACTAATGAAAAACTGTTTTTT. This sequence encodes CASSINGLATNEKLFF.

A note on this clone: This specimen includes other DNA sequences encoding the same CDR3. The chain carries TRBV29-1 and TRBJ2-5, with D possibly TRBD2 on 6 matching bases. This CDR3 comprises 13 residues. V was trimmed by 3 bases and J by 1 base, leaving 9 bases between them. Germline values: CDR1 SQVTM, CDR2 ANQGSEA. The CDR3 coding sequence is TGCAGCGTTGAGCGGGACTTCCAAGAGACCCAGTACTTC. It is translated as CSVERDFQETQYF.

CDR3 nucleotides: TGTGCCATCGGCCGCGGGGGTAATGAAAAACTGTTTTTT. Translation: CAIGRGGNEKLFF. V gene TRBV10-3 combines with J gene TRBJ1-4; a possible D gene is TRBD1 (5 bases). Germline V gene lookup returns CDR1 ENHRY and CDR2 SYGVKD. This CDR3 is built from 13 residues. V was clipped by 8 bases and J by 4 bases, with 11 bases between them.

V is TRBV6-5 and J is TRBJ1-1, with D perhaps matching TRBD1 (5 bases). The CDR3 is 15 amino acids. The ends were cut back, 0 bases at V and 0 bases at J, with 8 bases in the middle. Germline V gives CDR1 MNHEY, CDR2 SVGAGI. The CDR3 DNA reads TGTGCCAGCAGTTACTCGGGGACTATGAACACTGAAGCTTTCTTT. Protein product: CASSYSGTMNTEAFF.